The following is a T cell receptor (beta chain) sequence with its context. The sample is drawn from a study of blood T cell repertoires in COVID-19. In the study overall: Specimens from acute and convalescent COVID-19 originated in the United States, Italy and Spain.

The V gene lost 2 bases and the J gene lost 0 bases, with 8 bases spanning the gap. CDR1 is MNHEY and CDR2 is SVGEGT in the germline V gene. The CDR3 length is 15 residues. Repertoires were generated with immunoSEQ multiplex PCR, while TCRdb's copy carries only in-frame clones and drops some. This table holds fewer than 55,000 clones, around 92% found once. Sample: peripheral blood. The receptor was derived from a man aged 80 or over with active or convalescent COVID-19. This chain uses TRBV6-2 or TRBV6-3 with TRBJ1-3; no clear D. CDR3 DNA sequence: TGTGCCAGCAGTTACACCTGGAGCTCTGGAAACACCATATATTTT. Amino acids: CASSYTWSSGNTIYF.